The rows below give T cell receptor beta chains drawn from one sample of a study of blood T cell repertoires in COVID-19. The method was immunoSEQ multiplex PCR; TCRdb's version includes in-frame clones alone and lacks a portion of them. There are about 75,000 clones in the sample; about 88% occur only once, and less than 45% lies in the top ten. The sample comprised peripheral blood. The receptors were sampled from a human donor in a cohort sampled during active COVID-19. Each CDR3 is given with its conserved first and last residue. D genes are given only for firm matches. The listing skips clone size in some rows; elsewhere it reads once, few, many or a size class.

TRBV5-4	TRBD2	NA	TRBJ2-3	CASSKTSGRAKDTQYF	TGTGCCAGCAGCAAGACTAGCGGGAGGGCCAAAGATACGCAGTATTTT
TRBV27	TRBD1	few	TRBJ2-2	CASSPKLDRGGTGELFF	TGTGCCAGCAGTCCTAAACTGGACAGGGGAGGAACCGGGGAGCTGTTTTTT
TRBV5-4	TRBD2	NA	TRBJ2-7	CASSPSAVAGGHYEQYF	TGTGCCAGCAGCCCCTCGGCGGTAGCGGGGGGGCACTACGAGCAGTACTTC
TRBV5-1	NA	NA	TRBJ2-4	CASSVGTKKLAKNIQYF	TGCGCCAGCAGCGTCGGGACAAAAAAGTTAGCCAAAAACATTCAGTACTTC
TRBV24-1	NA	NA	TRBJ1-4	CATTDRLFF	TGTGCCACCACAGACAGACTGTTTTTT
TRBV7-2	NA	NA	TRBJ1-1	CASSRGLVTEAFF	TGTGCCAGCAGCCGCGGCCTGGTAACTGAAGCTTTCTTT
TRBV5-4	NA	NA	TRBJ2-7	CASSLVEAPEQYF	TGTGCCAGCAGCTTGGTCGAAGCGCCGGAGCAGTACTTC
TRBV4-3	NA	NA	TRBJ2-7	CASSPDEQYF	TGCGCCAGCAGCCCAGACGAGCAGTACTTC
TRBV27	NA	NA	TRBJ2-2	CASSVAAGELFF	TGTGCCAGCAGTGTGGCGGCCGGGGAGCTGTTTTTT
TRBV29-1	TRBD1	NA	TRBJ2-7	CSAKGQGETYEQYF	TGCAGCGCCAAGGGACAGGGGGAGACCTACGAGCAGTACTTC
TRBV19	TRBD1	once	TRBJ1-5	CASSSRQGEQPQHF	TGTGCCAGTAGTAGTCGACAGGGTGAACAGCCCCAGCATTTT
TRBV2	NA	NA	TRBJ2-5	CASSGSKGNQYF	TGTGCCAGCAGTGGGTCTAAGGGGAACCAGTACTTC
TRBV5-1	NA	NA	TRBJ1-6	CASSSEGGNSPLHF	TGCGCCAGCAGCTCGGAAGGGGGTAATTCACCCCTCCACTTT
TRBV7-9	TRBD1	once	TRBJ2-2	CASSSGQGTGSGELFF	TGTGCCAGCAGTTCGGGACAGGGAACGGGTTCCGGGGAGCTGTTTTTT
TRBV7-9	TRBD1	few	TRBJ2-3	CASSSGQGTTDTQYF	TGTGCCAGCAGCTCGGGACAGGGTACCACAGATACGCAGTATTTT
TRBV9	NA	NA	TRBJ2-3	CASSVAGTDTQYF	TGTGCCAGCAGCGTAGCGGGCACAGATACGCAGTATTTT
TRBV7-3	NA	NA	TRBJ2-2	CASSLTVAGASSGELFF	TGTGCCAGCAGCTTAACCGTAGCAGGGGCGAGTTCCGGGGAGCTGTTTTTT
TRBV3-1/TRBV3-2	NA	NA	TRBJ2-5	CASSQGYEAETQYF	TGTGCCAGCAGCCAAGGTTATGAGGCTGAGACCCAGTACTTC
TRBV7-9	NA	NA	TRBJ2-5	CASRPTSQETQYF	TGTGCCAGCAGACCTACTAGTCAAGAGACCCAGTACTTC
TRBV18	TRBD1	NA	TRBJ2-7	CASSPRTGTDTYEQYF	TGTGCCAGCTCACCACGAACCGGGACAGATACCTACGAGCAGTACTTC
TRBV6-1	TRBD1	NA	TRBJ1-2	CASSERDRVYGYTF	TGTGCCAGCAGTGAGCGGGACAGGGTATATGGCTACACCTTC
TRBV6-6	TRBD1	NA	TRBJ2-7	CASRPIATGGAEQYF	TGTGCCAGCAGACCTATCGCGACAGGGGGCGCCGAGCAGTACTTC
TRBV27	NA	once	TRBJ2-7	CASSRTWDSQEQYF	TGTGCCAGCAGCCGAACATGGGACTCCCAAGAGCAGTACTTC
TRBV11-2	TRBD1	NA	TRBJ1-4	CASSRDSSREKLFF	TGTGCCAGCAGCCGGGACAGCTCAAGGGAAAAACTGTTTTTT
TRBV5-4	TRBD2	NA	TRBJ2-2	CASSSGLAGGNTGELFF	TGTGCCAGCAGCTCCGGACTAGCGGGGGGTAACACCGGGGAGCTGTTTTTT
TRBV3-1/TRBV3-2	TRBD1	NA	TRBJ1-4	CASSHRTGGFGKLFF	TGTGCCAGCAGCCACCGCACAGGGGGCTTCGGAAAACTGTTTTTT
TRBV7-9	NA	few	TRBJ1-1	CASSLFQNTEAFF	TGTGCCAGCAGCTTATTCCAGAACACTGAAGCTTTCTTT
TRBV4-1	NA	NA	TRBJ1-4	CASSQGFRGPGEKLFF	TGCGCCAGCAGCCAAGGGTTCAGGGGACCAGGGGAAAAACTGTTTTTT
TRBV4-1	NA	NA	TRBJ2-4	CASSQRGLAKNIQYF	TGCGCCAGCAGCCAACGCGGCCTAGCCAAAAACATTCAGTACTTC